The present T cell receptor beta chain was sequenced within a study of CD8+CD57+ T cells in acquired aplastic anemia. Study-level information: Yields of DNA that came from sorted CD4+ and CD8+ cells averaged about 3 ug. Notes on the study in general: Patients and controls were found to share about 31 CD8+ CDR3 sequences.

In the case of this clonotype: Antigen unknown.

Investigators profiled TCR beta VDJ and CDR3 from genomic DNA template. Using its own MiXCR run on the reads, TCRdb lists one record per CDR3 protein. The table records around 500,000 distinct CDR3 sequences, about a third of them present only once. CDR3 length: 13 amino acids. The V segment lost 6 bases and the J segment 5 bases; nucleotides outside the gene matches: 5. In germline, CDR1 is MNHNS, CDR2 SASEGT. By flow cytometry, patients selected for sequencing had shown an expansion of CD8+CD57+ cells. Each of the patients presented with severe acquired aplastic anemia. V is TRBV6-1 and J is TRBJ2-5; 8 nucleotides match TRBD1. The receptor was isolated from a human donor with aplastic anemia. Source material: sorted CD4+, CD8+, or CD8+CD57+ T cells (not recorded which) from PBMCs. This CDR3 is CASRRTGWETQYF. Written as DNA, the CDR3 is TGTGCCAGCAGACGGACAGGGTGGGAGACCCAGTACTTC.